This TCR beta chain was found in a study of blood T cell repertoires in COVID-19. The protocol was immunoSEQ multiplex PCR, while the TCRdb copy is restricted to in-frame clones and leaves out a portion. The sample consists of about 140,000 clones, roughly 79% of them appearing once. The receptor was isolated from a man in his fifties with active or convalescent COVID-19. Sequencing was carried out using peripheral blood.

CDR3 in DNA: TGTGCCAGCAGCCTCGACAGATATAATGAAAAACTGTTTTTT. The encoded protein is CASSLDRYNEKLFF. The V call is TRBV6-5, the J call TRBJ1-4; the D gene is possibly TRBD1 (5 bases). CDR1 MNHEY and CDR2 SVGAGI come from the germline V gene. V was clipped by 6 bases and J by 4 bases, with 12 bases between them. This CDR3 contains 14 residues.